These 23 T cell receptor beta chains came from one sample sequenced in a study of blood T cell repertoires in COVID-19. The method was immunoSEQ multiplex PCR; TCRdb's version includes in-frame clones alone and lacks a portion of them. The sample yields around 250,000 clones, roughly four fifths seen once. Sequencing input: PBMCs or T cells enriched from blood (not recorded which). The source of these receptors is a man between 35 and 55 years old who had recovered from COVID-19.

The CDR3: CASSQDSQGITEAFF. The DNA for the CDR3 is TGTGCCAGCAGCCAAGATAGTCAGGGAATCACTGAAGCTTTCTTT. The V gene is TRBV4-2, the J gene TRBJ1-1; TRBD1 is a possible D gene (5 bases). The germline V and J ends were trimmed by 0 bases and 4 bases, with 12 bases remaining between them. This CDR3 is 15 amino acids long. Germline assignment: CDR1 LGHNA and CDR2 YNFKEQ.

The rearrangement links TRBV27 to TRBJ2-5; 13 bases agree with TRBD2. V lost 6 bases to trimming and J lost 2 bases; unmatched junction nucleotides: 12. CDR1 is MNHEY, CDR2 SMNVEV, per germline (reference sequence). This CDR3 has 18 residues. CDR3 protein: CASRSQGLAGVGQETQYF. Here the CDR3 DNA reads TGTGCCAGCAGGTCACAAGGACTAGCGGGAGTGGGGCAAGAGACCCAGTACTTC.

V gene TRBV5-1 combines with J gene TRBJ2-7; TRBD1 matches 7 bases. V was pared by 3 bases and J by 3 bases, with 3 bases of the junction left unmatched. The CDR3 spans 13 residues. CDR1 SGHRS and CDR2 YFSETQ come from the germline V gene. The CDR3 region is CASSWDRLYEQYF. The CDR3 bases are TGCGCCAGCAGCTGGGACAGACTCTACGAGCAGTACTTC.

V gene TRBV21-1 combines with J gene TRBJ2-1; TRBD2 is the table's D call and was not checked against the DNA. TRBV21-1 is an annotated pseudogene. This CDR3 is built from 13 residues. CDR3 in amino acids: CASSKEIPNEQFF. The DNA for the CDR3 is TGTGCCAGCAGCAAAGAAATCCCTAATGAGCAGTTCTTC.

This rearrangement joins TRBV20-1 to TRBJ2-1, with 11 bases that match TRBD2. Losses at the gene ends were 3 bases for V and 8 bases for J; bases not matched to a gene: 12. This CDR3 region has 16 residues. CDR1 and CDR2 (germline): DFQATT, SNEGSKA (reference sequence). The CDR3 region has the DNA TGCAGTGCTAGTATAACTAGCGGGAGCGGTTGGGATGAGCAGTTCTTC. The encoded protein is CSASITSGSGWDEQFF.

The chain carries TRBV11-2 and TRBJ2-3; D is ambiguous. Trimming shortened V by 1 base and J by 1 base, and 3 bases separated the two germline ends. Germline V gene data show CDR1 as SGHAT and CDR2 as FQNNGV. This CDR3 is 13 amino acids long. CDR3 in DNA: TGTGCCAGCAGCTTAGCGGGCACAGATACGCAGTATTTT. Protein: CASSLAGTDTQYF.

The rearrangement links TRBV7-9 to TRBJ1-2; unclear D gene. Germline loops: CDR1 SEHNR, CDR2 FQNEAQ (reference sequence). V was shortened by 2 bases and J by 5 bases, with 9 bases between the two germline ends. There are 13 residues in the CDR3. CDR3 sequence reads: CASSLRDTYGYTF. DNA of the CDR3: TGTGCCAGCAGCTTACGAGACACTTATGGCTACACCTTC.

The chain uses TRBV7-2 and TRBJ2-3; the D gene is possibly TRBD2 (7 bases). CDR3 length equals 15 residues. Germline assignment: CDR1 SGHTA and CDR2 FQGNSA. Trimming took off 2 bases at V and 4 bases at J, with 13 bases between the two ends. CDR3 in amino acids: CASSLLGRGADTQYF. The CDR3 nucleotides are TGTGCCAGCAGCTTATTGGGGAGGGGGGCAGATACGCAGTATTTT.

This clone was observed a handful of times. The chain employs TRBV11-3 and TRBJ2-3; TRBD1 matches at 7 bases. Germline assignment: CDR1 SGHNT and CDR2 YENEEA. This CDR3 has 15 amino acids. The V and J ends lost 5 bases and 2 bases, in that order; junction bases with no gene match: 7. Here the CDR3 reads CASSTTGTDTDTQYF. CDR3 nucleotides: TGTGCCAGCAGCACCACCGGGACAGACACAGATACGCAGTATTTT. Drawing the rest from reference TRBV11-3 and TRBJ2-3, the complete variable domain is EAGVVQSPRYKIIEKKQPVAFWCNPISGHNTLYWYLQNLGQGPELLIRYENEEAVDDSQLPKDRFSAERLKGVDSTLKIQPAELGDSAVYLCASSTTGTDTDTQYFGPGTRLTVL.

In this sample, this clone turned up a few times. The chain couples TRBV7-3 to TRBJ2-7; D unclear. This CDR3 comprises 14 residues. Germline CDR1 reads SGHTA; CDR2 reads FQGTGA. The V gene lost 2 bases and the J gene lost 0 bases, with 8 bases spanning the gap. The DNA for the CDR3 is TGTGCCAGCAGCTTATTTCCAGGCTCCTACGAGCAGTACTTC. It specifies CASSLFPGSYEQYF.

The V and J genes are TRBV20-1 and TRBJ2-1, with TRBD2 matching 7 bases. This CDR3 comprises 15 residues. V dropped 3 bases and J dropped 7; count of bases not matched to a gene: 12. The germline gives CDR1 DFQATT, CDR2 SNEGSKA (reference sequence). CDR3 sequence: CSASRAGTRWNEQFF. The CDR3 DNA reads as TGCAGTGCTAGTCGAGCGGGAACTCGGTGGAATGAGCAGTTCTTC.

The chain has TRBV6-5 and TRBJ2-2; TRBD1 agrees at 8 bases. The V gene's germline CDR1 is MNHEY and CDR2 SVGAGI. This CDR3 spans 15 amino acids. Losses at the gene ends were 6 bases for V and 2 bases for J; bases not matched to a gene: 5. Here the CDR3 DNA reads TGTGCCAGCAGGGTAGGGACAGGTAACACCGGGGAGCTGTTTTTT. It specifies CASRVGTGNTGELFF.

This sequence joins TRBV5-4 and TRBJ2-7, with D possibly matching TRBD1 (6 bases). The CDR3 sequence is 14 residues long. Germline V CDR1 and CDR2: SGHNT, YYREEE (reference sequence). Trimming shortened V by 1 base and J by 4 bases, and 12 bases separated the two germline ends. CDR3 bases: TGTGCCAGCAGCTTGCAGGGGCGGGCTTACGAGCAGTACTTC. It specifies CASSLQGRAYEQYF.

Only a few counts were recorded for this clone. The chain uses TRBV3-1 (or the pseudogene TRBV3-2) and TRBJ1-3; D unclear. V lost 5 bases and J 1 base, leaving 9 bases between the germline ends. CDR3 length: 14 amino acids. The germline V gene has CDR1 LGHDT and CDR2 YNNKEL (reference sequence). This CDR3 reads CASSRYGSGNTIYF. The CDR3 DNA reads TGTGCCAGCAGCAGATACGGTTCTGGAAACACCATATATTTT.

The chain joins TRBV4-3 to TRBJ1-1; a weak D match, TRBD1 (6 bases). The CDR3 has 16 residues. Per the germline V gene, CDR1 is LGHNA and CDR2 is YSLEER. The ends were cut back, 1 base at V and 1 base at J, with 13 bases in the middle. The CDR3 region is CASSQGTRGGNTEAFF. DNA of the CDR3: TGCGCCAGCAGCCAAGGGACTCGAGGGGGGAACACTGAAGCTTTCTTT.

The rearrangement uses TRBV5-1 and TRBJ2-6; no clear D. The germline gives CDR1 SGHRS, CDR2 YFSETQ. V gave up 4 bases and J gave up 1 base, with 9 bases separating them. This CDR3 spans 15 amino acids. The CDR3 loop reads CASSLTVSGANVLTF. For the CDR3, the DNA is TGCGCCAGCAGCCTCACAGTTTCTGGGGCCAACGTCCTGACTTTC.

The rearrangement joins TRBV7-6 to TRBJ2-5, with a possible D match to TRBD2 (5 bases). Per the germline V gene, CDR1 is SGHVS and CDR2 is FNYEAQ. Trimming left V 4 bases short and J 4 bases short, with 13 bases between. The CDR3 is made up of 14 amino acids. Here the CDR3 reads CASSWRGSGETQYF. CDR3 nucleotide sequence: TGTGCCAGCAGCTGGCGAGGGTCAGGAGAGACCCAGTACTTC.

This chain uses TRBV3-1 (or the pseudogene TRBV3-2) with TRBJ1-2; no reliable D call. V was cut by 3 bases and J by 4 bases, with 9 bases left in between. Germline loops: CDR1 LGHDT, CDR2 YNNKEL (reference sequence). The CDR3 runs 13 residues. The CDR3 reads CASSQSTVYGYTF. The CDR3, as DNA: TGTGCCAGCAGCCAGTCAACAGTCTATGGCTACACCTTC.

The chain employs TRBV28 and TRBJ2-1, with D uncertain. The CDR3 length is 12 residues. V shed 5 bases and J shed 6 bases, with 8 bases lying between them. Germline V gene data show CDR1 as MDHEN and CDR2 as SYDVKM. CDR3 region: CASSPQINEQFF. CDR3 nucleotide sequence: TGTGCCAGCAGTCCGCAGATCAATGAGCAGTTCTTC.

J is TRBJ1-1 and V is TRBV6-5, with a tentative D call TRBD1 (6 bases). The germline V gene encodes CDR1 MNHEY and CDR2 SVGAGI. Trimming shortened V by 6 bases and J by 1 base, and 6 bases separated the two germline ends. The CDR3 is made up of 12 amino acids. The CDR3 is CASRGQNTEAFF. CDR3 DNA sequence: TGTGCCAGCAGGGGACAGAACACTGAAGCTTTCTTT.

This chain joins TRBV5-5 and TRBJ1-1; no definite D call. V lost 0 bases, J lost 1 base, and 13 bases lay in between. The CDR3 spans 16 residues. CDR1 and CDR2 from the germline V gene are SGHKS and YYEKEE (reference sequence). For the CDR3, the DNA is TGTGCCAGCAGCTTGGGCTGGGCCCAAAGGAACACTGAAGCTTTCTTT. As protein: CASSLGWAQRNTEAFF.

The rearrangement uses TRBV19 and TRBJ1-3, with TRBD1 as a possible D gene (6 bases). The CDR3 runs 15 residues. With 4 bases removed from V and 0 bases from J, the gap between germline ends came to 10 bases. Germline CDR1 LNHDA, CDR2 SQIVND (reference sequence). The CDR3 here is CASSTDRSSGNTIYF. DNA of the CDR3: TGTGCCAGTAGTACTGACAGGAGCTCTGGAAACACCATATATTTT.

The rearrangement links TRBV18 to TRBJ1-2; D is possibly TRBD1 (5 bases). CDR1 is KGHSH, CDR2 LQKENI, per germline. This CDR3 is built from 14 residues. V gave up 3 bases and J gave up 1 base, with 9 bases separating them. For the CDR3, the DNA is TGTGCCAGCTCACCTGGGGCATTTAACTATGGCTACACCTTC. This gives the protein CASSPGAFNYGYTF.